The clone carrying this TCR beta chain was picked up one time. The data stem from a study of PD-L1 blockade in urothelial cancer. Study in general: Analysis of the blood was performed 3 weeks (second dose) and 6 weeks after treatment start.

Generated by immunoSEQ multiplex PCR, the TCRdb table keeps only in-frame clones and is missing some. The profile covers about 66,000 clones, with around nine tenths appearing a single time and around 10% taken by the ten largest. The J segment lost 6 bases and the V segment lost 0 bases, leaving 4 bases of the junction unmatched. Germline CDR1 is SGDLS and CDR2 is YYNGEE. This CDR3 comprises 17 residues. Stated time point: peripheral blood 6 weeks after treatment start. This clonotype was obtained from a man aged 60 to 75 with urothelial cancer. Sample: PBMCs, taken around atezolizumab (anti-PD-L1) treatment. The chain recombines TRBV9 with TRBJ2-4; 15 nucleotides line up with TRBD2. The DNA of the CDR3 is TGTGCCAGCAGCGTAGGGGGGGGACTAGCGGGAGGAAACATTCAGTACTTC. Translation gives CASSVGGGLAGGNIQYF.